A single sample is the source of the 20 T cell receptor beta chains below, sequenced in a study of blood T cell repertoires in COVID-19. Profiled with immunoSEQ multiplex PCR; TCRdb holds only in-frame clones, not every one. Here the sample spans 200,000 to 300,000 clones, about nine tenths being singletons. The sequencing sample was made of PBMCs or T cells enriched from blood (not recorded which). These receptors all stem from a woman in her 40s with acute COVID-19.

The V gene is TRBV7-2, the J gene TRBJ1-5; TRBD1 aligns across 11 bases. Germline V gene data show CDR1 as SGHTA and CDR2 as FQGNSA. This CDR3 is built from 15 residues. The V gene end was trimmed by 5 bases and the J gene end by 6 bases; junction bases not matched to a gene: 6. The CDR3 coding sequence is TGTGCCAGCAGCACCTGGGACAGGGGGACTCAGCCCCAGCATTTT. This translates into CASSTWDRGTQPQHF.

CDR3 DNA: TGTGCCTGTCCTAGATACTCCTACAATGAGCAGTTCTTC. Translated, it gives CACPRYSYNEQFF. The rearrangement uses TRBV7-9 and TRBJ2-1; D uncertain. Germline CDR1 and CDR2: SEHNR and FQNEAQ (reference sequence). The V end lost 11 bases, the J end lost 0 bases, and 11 bases lay between the germline ends. This CDR3 region has 13 residues.

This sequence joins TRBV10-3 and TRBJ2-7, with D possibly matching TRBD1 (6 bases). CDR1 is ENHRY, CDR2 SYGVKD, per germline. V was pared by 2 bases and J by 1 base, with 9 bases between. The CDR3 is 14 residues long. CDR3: CAISEGDISYEQYV. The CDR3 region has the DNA TGTGCCATCAGTGAGGGGGACATTTCCTACGAGCAGTACGTC.

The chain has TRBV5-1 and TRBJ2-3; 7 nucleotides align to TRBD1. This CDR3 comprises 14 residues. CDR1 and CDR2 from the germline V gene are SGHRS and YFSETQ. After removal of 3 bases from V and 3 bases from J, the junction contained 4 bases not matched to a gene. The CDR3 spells CASSSGTDTDTQYF. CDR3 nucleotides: TGCGCCAGCAGCTCCGGGACAGATACAGATACGCAGTATTTT.

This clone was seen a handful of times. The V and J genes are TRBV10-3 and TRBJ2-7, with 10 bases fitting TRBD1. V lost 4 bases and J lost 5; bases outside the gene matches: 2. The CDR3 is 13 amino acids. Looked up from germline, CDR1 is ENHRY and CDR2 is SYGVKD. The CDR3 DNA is TGTGCCATCAGTGGGGGGACAGGGGACGAGCAGTACTTC. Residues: CAISGGTGDEQYF.

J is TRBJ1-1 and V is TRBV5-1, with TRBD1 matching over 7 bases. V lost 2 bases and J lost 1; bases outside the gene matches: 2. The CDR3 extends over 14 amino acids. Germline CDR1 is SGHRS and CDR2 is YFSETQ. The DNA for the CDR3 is TGCGCCAGCAGCTTTGAGGGGGCGAACACTGAAGCTTTCTTT. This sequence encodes CASSFEGANTEAFF.

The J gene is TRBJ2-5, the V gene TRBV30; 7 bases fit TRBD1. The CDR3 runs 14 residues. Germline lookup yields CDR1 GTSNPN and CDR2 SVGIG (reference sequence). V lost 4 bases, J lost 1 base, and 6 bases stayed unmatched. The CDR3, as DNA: TGTGCCTGGACCCTCGACAGGGCCCAAGAGACCCAGTACTTC. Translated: CAWTLDRAQETQYF.

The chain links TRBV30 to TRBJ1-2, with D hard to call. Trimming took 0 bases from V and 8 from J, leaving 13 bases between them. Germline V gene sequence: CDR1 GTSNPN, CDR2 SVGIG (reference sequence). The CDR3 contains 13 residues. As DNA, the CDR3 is TGTGCCTGGAGTGTTTACTCTCCACGAGGCTACACCTTC. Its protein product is CAWSVYSPRGYTF.

The CDR3 sequence is CASSLAPDNDGYTF. CDR3 sequence (DNA): TGTGCCAGTAGCCTTGCTCCGGACAACGATGGCTACACCTTC. This chain joins TRBV19 and TRBJ1-2; a possible D gene is TRBD1 (5 bases). CDR3 length: 14 residues. V was pared by 6 bases and J by 6 bases, with 17 bases between. Germline-derived CDR1 and CDR2 are LNHDA and SQIVND (reference sequence).

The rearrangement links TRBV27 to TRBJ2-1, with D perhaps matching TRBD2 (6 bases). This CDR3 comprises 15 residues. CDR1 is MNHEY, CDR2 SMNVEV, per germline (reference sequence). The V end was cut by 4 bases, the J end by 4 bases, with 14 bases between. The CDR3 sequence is CASSSPGAWYNEQFF. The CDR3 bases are TGTGCCAGCAGTTCCCCGGGAGCTTGGTACAATGAGCAGTTCTTC.

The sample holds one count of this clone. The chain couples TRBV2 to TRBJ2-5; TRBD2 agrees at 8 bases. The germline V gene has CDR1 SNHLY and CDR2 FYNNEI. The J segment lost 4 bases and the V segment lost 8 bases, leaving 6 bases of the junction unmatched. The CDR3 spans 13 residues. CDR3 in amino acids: CASGQRERETQYF. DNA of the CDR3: TGTGCCAGCGGGCAGCGGGAGAGAGAGACCCAGTACTTC.

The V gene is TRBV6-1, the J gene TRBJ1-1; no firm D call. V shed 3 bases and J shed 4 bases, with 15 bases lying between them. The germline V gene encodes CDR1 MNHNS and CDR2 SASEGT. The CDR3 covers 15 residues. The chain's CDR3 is CASSDILIGVTEAFF. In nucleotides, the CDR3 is TGTGCCAGCAGTGACATCTTAATCGGTGTCACTGAAGCTTTCTTT.

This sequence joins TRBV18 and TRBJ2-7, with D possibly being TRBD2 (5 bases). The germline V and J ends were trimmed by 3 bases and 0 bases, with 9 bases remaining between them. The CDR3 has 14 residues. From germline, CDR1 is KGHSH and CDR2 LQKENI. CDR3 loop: CASSPPGFSYEQYF. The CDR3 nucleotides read TGTGCCAGCTCACCCCCGGGATTCTCCTACGAGCAGTACTTC.

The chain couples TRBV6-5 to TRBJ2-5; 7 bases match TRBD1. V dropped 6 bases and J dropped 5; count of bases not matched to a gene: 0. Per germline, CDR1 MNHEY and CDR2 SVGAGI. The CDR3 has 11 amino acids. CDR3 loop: CASRTGETQYF. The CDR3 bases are TGTGCCAGCAGGACAGGGGAGACCCAGTACTTC.

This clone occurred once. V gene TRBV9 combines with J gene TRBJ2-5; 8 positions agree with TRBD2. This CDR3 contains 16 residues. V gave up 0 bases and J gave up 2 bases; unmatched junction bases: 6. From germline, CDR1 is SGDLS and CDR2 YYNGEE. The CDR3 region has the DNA TGTGCCAGCAGCGTAGTTTCTAGCGGGTCACAAGAGACCCAGTACTTC. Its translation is CASSVVSSGSQETQYF.

The DNA for the CDR3 is TGTGCCAGCAGCTTCGCCGACAGTATAAAACTGTTTTTT. Translation gives CASSFADSIKLFF. The chain has TRBV5-6 and TRBJ1-4; D is possibly TRBD1 (5 bases). Trimming removed 2 bases at V and 10 bases at J, with 12 bases between. Per germline, CDR1 SGHDT and CDR2 YYEEEE. The CDR3 runs to 13 residues.

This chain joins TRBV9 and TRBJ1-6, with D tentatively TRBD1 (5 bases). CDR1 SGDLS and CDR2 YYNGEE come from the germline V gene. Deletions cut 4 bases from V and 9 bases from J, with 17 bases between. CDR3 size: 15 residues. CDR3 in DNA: TGTGCCAGCAGCCCCAAGATGGGGCGAGGTTCACCCCTCCACTTT. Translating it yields CASSPKMGRGSPLHF.

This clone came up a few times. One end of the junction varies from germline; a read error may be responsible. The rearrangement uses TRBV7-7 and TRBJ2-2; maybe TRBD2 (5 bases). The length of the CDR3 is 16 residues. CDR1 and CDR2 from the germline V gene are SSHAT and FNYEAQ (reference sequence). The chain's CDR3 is CASSLFLGVNTGELFF. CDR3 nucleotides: TGTGCTAGCAGCTTATTTCTGGGAGTGAACACCGGGGAGCTGTTTTTT. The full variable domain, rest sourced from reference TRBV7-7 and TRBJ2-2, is GAGVSQSPRYKVTKRGQDVTLRCDPISSHATLYWYQQALGQGPEFLTYFNYEAQPDKSGLPSDRFSAERPEGSISTLTIQRTEQRDSAMYRCASSLFLGVNTGELFFGEGSRLTVL.

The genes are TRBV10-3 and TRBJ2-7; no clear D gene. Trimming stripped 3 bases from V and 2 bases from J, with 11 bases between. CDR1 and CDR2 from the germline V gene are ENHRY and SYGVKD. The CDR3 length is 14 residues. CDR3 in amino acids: CAISEKNGTYEQYV. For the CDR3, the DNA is TGTGCCATCAGTGAAAAGAACGGTACCTACGAGCAGTACGTC.

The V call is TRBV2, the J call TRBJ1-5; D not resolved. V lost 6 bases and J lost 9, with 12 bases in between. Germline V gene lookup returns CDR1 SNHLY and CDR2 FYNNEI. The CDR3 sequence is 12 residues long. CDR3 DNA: TGTGCCAGCAGCCAGGCGGGGTCGCCCCAGCATTTT. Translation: CASSQAGSPQHF. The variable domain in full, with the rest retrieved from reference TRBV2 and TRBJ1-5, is EPEVTQTPSHQVTQMGQEVILRCVPISNHLYFYWYRQILGQKVEFLVSFYNNEISEKSEIFDDQFSVERPDGSNFTLKIRSTKLEDSAMYFCASSQAGSPQHFGDGTRLSIL.